One and the same sample provided the 19 T cell receptor beta chains below, sequenced in a study of T cells after yellow fever vaccination. TCRdb re-called the 5' RACE reads with MiXCR, one entry per CDR3 protein. Of some 670,000 distinct CDR3 sequences listed, 9% to 15% are singletons. Sequencing used PBMCs, obtained on the day of the yellow fever booster vaccination. The receptors were sampled from a young man who received the YFV17D yellow fever vaccine.

For this clonotype: This clone may be a read error of a much larger clone one base away. The chain is built from TRBV12-3 or TRBV12-4 and TRBJ2-7; TRBD2 agrees at 13 bases. The CDR3 spans 15 residues. This CDR3 is CASSEGLAGSYDQYF. The CDR3 DNA is TGTGCCAGCAGCGAGGGACTAGCGGGAAGTTACGATCAGTACTTC.

The rearrangement uses TRBV20-1 and TRBJ1-1, with a weak D call TRBD1 (6 bases). Trimming cost V 0 bases and J 14 bases, with 19 bases left between them. This CDR3 is built from 13 residues. From germline, CDR1 is DFQATT and CDR2 SNEGSKA (reference sequence). The CDR3 DNA follows: TGCAGTGCTAGAGAAGAACTAGGGGCAGGGGCATTCTTT. Translated, it gives CSAREELGAGAFF.

This clonotype was found a few times. The chain links TRBV29-1 to TRBJ2-4; tentative D call: TRBD2 (6 bases). V was clipped by 7 bases and J by 5 bases, with 18 bases between them. From germline, CDR1 is SQVTM and CDR2 ANQGSEA. The length of the CDR3 is 14 residues. CDR3 DNA sequence: TGCAGCGGTTTAGCGGAAGCGGAGCAAAACATTCAGTACTTC. As protein: CSGLAEAEQNIQYF.

This CDR3 reads CSAGRDGEYF. As DNA, the CDR3 is TGCAGTGCGGGCCGGGACGGAGAGTACTTC. The chain couples TRBV20-1 to TRBJ2-7, with D perhaps being TRBD1 or TRBD2 (5 bases each). The CDR3 consists of 10 residues. V lost 6 bases to trimming and J lost 11 bases, with 14 bases between them. The germline gives CDR1 DFQATT, CDR2 SNEGSKA (reference sequence).

This clonotype occurred a few times. The CDR3 DNA reads as TGCGCCAGCAGTGCTTTACCTCGGGGTAGCGGGAGTACAGATACGCAGTATTTT. Protein: CASSALPRGSGSTDTQYF. The chain recombines TRBV10-1 with TRBJ2-3; 9 nucleotides match TRBD2. CDR1 is WNHNN, CDR2 SYGVQD, per germline (reference sequence). This CDR3 is 18 amino acids long. Trimming removed 4 bases from V and 3 bases from J; junction bases left unmatched: 14.

This clonotype came up a few times. The chain combines TRBV18 with TRBJ1-1; maybe TRBD1 (6 bases). The CDR3 covers 15 residues. Trimming left V 2 bases short and J 4 bases short, with 14 bases between. Germline V lookup: CDR1 KGHSH, CDR2 LQKENI. Written as DNA, the CDR3 is TGTGCCAGCTCACCAGAAGGGGGAAGGAGCACTGAAGCTTTCTTT. Translation: CASSPEGGRSTEAFF. The full variable domain, rest sourced from reference TRBV18 and TRBJ1-1, is NAGVMQNPRHLVRRRGQEARLRCSPMKGHSHVYWYRQLPEEGLKFMVYLQKENIIDESGMPKERFSAEFPKEGPSILRIQQVVRGDSAAYFCASSPEGGRSTEAFFGQGTRLTVV.

This clonotype has just a few counts. The chain is built from TRBV27 and TRBJ2-7; unclear D gene. The CDR3 is made up of 13 amino acids. V was pared by 5 bases and J by 0 bases, with 8 bases between. CDR1 and CDR2 from the germline V gene are MNHEY and SMNVEV (reference sequence). The CDR3 here is CASSASASYEQYF. Here the CDR3 DNA reads TGTGCCAGCAGTGCCAGTGCCTCCTACGAGCAGTACTTC.

The CDR3 coding sequence is TGTGCCAGAAAAGGAAGGGACGGCAATCAGCCCCAGCATTTT. The encoded protein is CARKGRDGNQPQHF. The chain combines TRBV19 with TRBJ1-5; D is possibly TRBD1 (5 bases). Trimming removed 9 bases at V and 2 bases at J, with 14 bases between. The germline CDR1 and CDR2 sequences are LNHDA and SQIVND (reference sequence). This CDR3 has 14 residues.

A few counts support this clonotype. The chain employs TRBV3-1 and TRBJ2-2; D is tentatively TRBD1 or TRBD2 (5 bases each). Germline assignment: CDR1 LGHDT and CDR2 YNNKEL (reference sequence). With 2 bases removed from V and 6 bases from J, the gap between germline ends came to 7 bases. This CDR3 has 13 amino acids. CDR3 amino acids: CASSQRDPGELFF. The CDR3 nucleotides read TGTGCCAGCAGCCAACGGGACCCCGGGGAGCTGTTTTTT.

This clonotype has only one observation. The gene calls are TRBV7-6 and TRBJ2-7; 7 bases line up with TRBD2. Losses at the gene ends were 5 bases for V and 1 base for J; bases not matched to a gene: 5. The CDR3 is 14 amino acids. Germline CDR1 SGHVS, CDR2 FNYEAQ. The CDR3 coding sequence is TGTGCCAGCAGCCTACCGGGACTATCCTACGAGCAGTACTTC. It yields the protein CASSLPGLSYEQYF.

The sample holds many counts of this clonotype. This chain joins TRBV7-9 and TRBJ2-7, with TRBD1 identical over 8 bases. V lost 6 bases and J lost 2; bases outside the gene matches: 9. The CDR3 sequence is 15 residues long. The V gene's germline CDR1 is SEHNR and CDR2 FQNEAQ (reference sequence). The CDR3 region is CASSPTGTGTYEQYF. Here the CDR3 DNA reads TGTGCCAGCAGTCCCACCGGGACAGGCACCTACGAGCAGTACTTC. The full variable domain, completed using reference TRBV7-9 and TRBJ2-7, is DTGVSQNPRHKITKRGQNVTFRCDPISEHNRLYWYRQTLGQGPEFLTYFQNEAQLEKSRLLSDRFSAERPKGSFSTLEIQRTEQGDSAMYLCASSPTGTGTYEQYFGPGTRLTVT.

This clonotype was seen more than once but under ten times. Its ends do not fully match the called genes, so a read error is possible. The V and J genes are TRBV6-5 and TRBJ2-7; 8 bases line up with TRBD1. Germline loops: CDR1 MNHEY, CDR2 SVGAGI. The CDR3 runs 14 residues. CDR3 region: CASSHSDRGYEQYF. CDR3 DNA sequence: TGTGCCAGCAGTCACTCCGACAGGGGCTACGAGCAGTACTTC.

V and J are TRBV29-1 and TRBJ2-2; 10 nucleotides align to TRBD2. CDR1 is SQVTM and CDR2 is ANQGSEA in the germline V gene. This CDR3 has 17 amino acids. V trimming: 4 bases; J trimming: 0 bases; junction bases outside the gene matches: 8. This CDR3 is CSVGASGSSANTGELFF. CDR3 DNA sequence: TGCAGCGTTGGCGCTAGCGGGAGCTCTGCGAACACCGGGGAGCTGTTTTTT.

This clonotype has more than one count but fewer than ten. The chain employs TRBV19 and TRBJ1-4; D might be TRBD1 (6 bases). Trimming left V 8 bases short and J 7 bases short, with 17 bases between. Germline assignment: CDR1 LNHDA and CDR2 SQIVND (reference sequence). CDR3 length equals 14 residues. CDR3 coding DNA: TGTGCCAGTCGAGGACAGCCGGGCGGTGAAAAACTGTTTTTT. Translation: CASRGQPGGEKLFF.

This clonotype was found a few times. This rearrangement joins TRBV7-2 to TRBJ2-5, with 10 nucleotides matching TRBD2. Germline-derived CDR1 and CDR2 are SGHTA and FQGNSA. CDR3 size: 16 residues. V lost 5 bases to trimming and J lost 4 bases; unmatched junction nucleotides: 10. The CDR3 bases are TGTGCCAGCAGCCGAAACGCAATAGCGGGAGGAGAGACCCAGTACTTC. Encoded protein: CASSRNAIAGGETQYF. The whole variable domain, filled in from reference TRBV7-2 and TRBJ2-5, reads GAGVSQSPSNKVTEKGKDVELRCDPISGHTALYWYRQSLGQGLEFLIYFQGNSAPDKSGLPSDRFSAERTGGSVSTLTIQRTQQEDSAVYLCASSRNAIAGGETQYFGPGTRLLVL.

This clonotype has ten or more counts. The rearrangement joins TRBV11-2 to TRBJ2-7; 11 nucleotides match TRBD2. This CDR3 region has 19 residues. CDR1 is SGHAT and CDR2 is FQNNGV in the germline V gene. V shed 3 bases, J shed 1 base, and the junction held 14 bases outside the gene matches. The CDR3 nucleotides read TGTGCCAGCAGCTTGGGAGGGCCTCTAGCGGGAGGCCCTTCCTACGAGCAGTACTTC. This gives the protein CASSLGGPLAGGPSYEQYF.

This chain uses TRBV10-3 with TRBJ2-3, with no clear D. The length of the CDR3 is 13 residues. Trimming left V 10 bases short and J 2 bases short, with 13 bases between. The germline CDR1 and CDR2 sequences are ENHRY and SYGVKD. The CDR3 here is CATEGFPTDTQYF. The CDR3, as DNA: TGTGCCACCGAAGGCTTCCCCACAGATACGCAGTATTTT.

This clonotype was seen a few times. The rearrangement joins TRBV29-1 to TRBJ1-4; no definite D call. This CDR3 comprises 12 residues. Germline lookup yields CDR1 SQVTM and CDR2 ANQGSEA. V lost 8 bases to trimming and J lost 4 bases, with 11 bases between them. CDR3 bases: TGCAGCACCACAAGGGATAATGAAAAACTGTTTTTT. Residues: CSTTRDNEKLFF.

The CDR3 nucleotides are TGTGCCAGCAGTTTACTGTCGGGAGTTGGGACAGATACGCAGTATTTT. It yields the protein CASSLLSGVGTDTQYF. The chain recombines TRBV27 with TRBJ2-3; D might be TRBD2 (6 bases). V was cut by 2 bases and J by 3 bases, with 15 bases left in between. CDR1 and CDR2 from the germline V gene are MNHEY and SMNVEV (reference sequence). This CDR3 is built from 16 residues.